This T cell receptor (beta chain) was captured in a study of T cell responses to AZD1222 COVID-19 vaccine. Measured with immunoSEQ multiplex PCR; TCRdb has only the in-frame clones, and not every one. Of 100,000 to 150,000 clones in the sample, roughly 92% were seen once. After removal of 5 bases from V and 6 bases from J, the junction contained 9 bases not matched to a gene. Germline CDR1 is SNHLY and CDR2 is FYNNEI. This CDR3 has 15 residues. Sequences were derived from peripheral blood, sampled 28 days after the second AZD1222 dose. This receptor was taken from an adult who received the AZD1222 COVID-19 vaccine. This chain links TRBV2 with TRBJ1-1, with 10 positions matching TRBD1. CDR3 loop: CASSKGQGRRAEAFF. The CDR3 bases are TGTGCCAGCAGTAAGGGACAGGGGCGCCGGGCTGAAGCTTTCTTT. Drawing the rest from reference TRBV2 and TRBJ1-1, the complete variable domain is EPEVTQTPSHQVTQMGQEVILRCVPISNHLYFYWYRQILGQKVEFLVSFYNNEISEKSEIFDDQFSVERPDGSNFTLKIRSTKLEDSAMYFCASSKGQGRRAEAFFGQGTRLTVV.